Listed below are T cell receptor beta chains from one sample, sequenced in a study of vaccination and CD4 T cells after COVID-19. For these TCRs, the target antigens are not known. TCRdb processed the PCR reads anew with MiXCR; each CDR3 protein has one entry. Of 15,000 to 25,000 distinct CDR3 sequences in the sample, around 52% were seen once. Sequencing input: CD4+ T cells from blood, cultured in vitro. These receptors were taken from a human donor who had recovered from COVID-19. CDR3s include the opening cysteine and the closing phenylalanine or tryptophan. A D gene is named only where the DNA matches it firmly. Size is stated for part of the rows, as once, few or many counts, or as a class when the clone is expanded.

>TRBD2|.|TRBV12-3/TRBV12-4|TRBJ2-3
CASSHTRSGGTYTDTQYF
TGTGCCAGCAGTCACACCCGTAGCGGGGGGACATACACAGATACGCAGTATTTT
>.|.|TRBV7-2|TRBJ1-5
CASSLVIGLIHQPQHF
TGTGCCAGCAGCTTAGTTATAGGGCTTATCCATCAGCCCCAGCATTTT
>.|.|TRBV2|TRBJ2-7
CASSAQGASYEQYF
TGTGCCAGCAGTGCACAGGGCGCGTCCTACGAGCAGTACTTC
>.|few|TRBV11-3|TRBJ1-5
CASRMTGNQPQHF
TGTGCCAGCAGAATGACAGGCAATCAGCCCCAGCATTTT
>.|large|TRBV7-2|TRBJ1-5
CASSRGGSPNQPQHF
TGTGCCAGCAGCCGGGGGGGGAGCCCCAATCAGCCCCAGCATTTT
>.|.|TRBV7-2|TRBJ1-5
CASSPRGDQPQHF
TGTGCCAGCAGCCCTAGGGGGGATCAGCCCCAGCATTTT
>.|.|TRBV20-1|TRBJ2-7
CSARTGYNEQYF
TGCAGTGCCCGAACAGGGTACAACGAGCAGTACTTC
>.|.|TRBV6-1|TRBJ1-5
CASSDSRGGGQPQHF
TGTGCCAGCAGTGACTCCCGTGGGGGTGGCCAGCCCCAGCATTTT
>.|few|TRBV2|TRBJ1-1
CAGESEVDTEAFF
TGTGCCGGAGAGTCCGAGGTGGACACTGAAGCTTTCTTT
>.|.|TRBV27|TRBJ1-6
CASSLEGNSPLHF
TGTGCCAGCAGTTTAGAGGGGAATTCACCCCTCCACTTT
>TRBD2|.|TRBV20-1|TRBJ2-1
CSASQGLAGDNEQFF
TGCAGTGCTAGCCAAGGACTAGCGGGGGACAATGAGCAGTTCTTC
>.|few|TRBV7-6|TRBJ2-3
CASSLELGDTQYF
TGTGCCAGCAGCTTGGAGCTAGGGGATACGCAGTATTTT
>TRBD1|.|TRBV12-3/TRBV12-4|TRBJ1-2
CASSLNRQGAGGYTF
TGTGCCAGCAGTCTAAACCGACAGGGGGCAGGCGGCTACACCTTC
>.|once|TRBV4-1|TRBJ1-1
CASSQGGRWNTEAFF
TGCGCCAGCAGCCAAGGGGGCAGATGGAACACTGAAGCTTTCTTT
>.|.|TRBV7-9|TRBJ2-3
CASSPRSFTDTQYF
TGTGCCAGCAGCCCCCGATCTTTCACAGATACGCAGTATTTT
>TRBD1|few|TRBV24-1|TRBJ1-5
CATSAGTGPWPQSRPQHF
TGTGCCACCAGTGCCGGGACAGGGCCATGGCCCCAATCCCGGCCCCAGCATTTT
>.|.|TRBV10-3|TRBJ1-5
CAISESGGARQPQHF
TGTGCCATCAGTGAGTCGGGAGGGGCCAGGCAGCCCCAGCATTTT
>TRBD2|.|TRBV5-1|TRBJ2-7
CASSLEPGLAGQEQYF
TGCGCCAGCAGCTTGGAGCCGGGACTAGCGGGGCAAGAGCAGTACTTC
>TRBD2|.|TRBV7-6|TRBJ2-1
CASSLKPGRGNEQFF
TGTGCCAGCAGCCTAAAGCCCGGGAGGGGCAATGAGCAGTTCTTC
>.|.|TRBV6-5|TRBJ2-5
CASSYGGEETQYF
TGTGCCAGCAGTTACGGAGGGGAAGAGACCCAGTACTTC
>.|.|TRBV19|TRBJ1-2
CASSIYPADNYGYTF
TGTGCCAGTAGTATCTACCCGGCGGACAACTATGGCTACACCTTC
>.|.|TRBV18|TRBJ1-1
CASSPPIRGEAFF
TGTGCCAGCTCACCACCGATAAGGGGCGAAGCTTTCTTT
>.|.|TRBV2|TRBJ2-3
CASKGRTTTDTQYF
TGTGCCAGTAAAGGGAGGACTACCACAGATACGCAGTATTTT
>.|.|TRBV21-1|TRBJ2-7
CASCQGDFYEQYF
TGTGCCAGCTGCCAAGGGGATTTCTACGAGCAGTACTTC
>.|.|TRBV6-1|TRBJ2-1
CASRDDSGRQFF
TGTGCCAGCAGGGACGACAGTGGACGGCAGTTCTTC
>TRBD2|.|TRBV9|TRBJ2-5
CASSVEISGRARQTQYF
TGTGCCAGCAGCGTAGAAATTAGCGGGAGGGCCCGACAGACCCAGTACTTC
>TRBD1|few|TRBV20-1|TRBJ2-5
CSARPGQGAGTQYF
TGCAGTGCTAGACCGGGACAGGGGGCAGGGACCCAGTACTTC
>TRBD1|.|TRBV11-3|TRBJ1-2
CASSSPSGGQGANYGYTF
TGTGCCAGCAGCTCCCCGAGTGGGGGTCAGGGGGCTAACTATGGCTACACCTTC
>TRBD1|.|TRBV6-1|TRBJ2-7
CASQQGDYEQYF
TGTGCCAGCCAACAGGGGGACTACGAGCAGTACTTC
>.|once|TRBV7-9|TRBJ1-1
CASSSFEQAFF
TGTGCCAGCAGCAGCTTCGAGCAAGCTTTCTTT
>TRBD1|.|TRBV6-1|TRBJ1-6
CASSRTGDNSPLHF
TGTGCCAGCAGCCGGACAGGGGACAATTCACCCCTCCACTTT
>.|few|TRBV6-2/TRBV6-3|TRBJ2-2
CASAKEGAGELFF
TGTGCCAGCGCGAAGGAAGGAGCCGGGGAGCTGTTTTTT
>.|.|TRBV5-1|TRBJ2-7
CASSLAASEVYEQYF
TGCGCCAGCAGCTTGGCGGCTAGCGAGGTCTACGAGCAGTACTTC
>TRBD1|few|TRBV6-1|TRBJ2-3
CASNKDRGRIDTQYF
TGTGCCAGCAACAAGGACAGGGGGCGCATAGATACGCAGTATTTT
>TRBD2|.|TRBV20-1|TRBJ2-1
CSARNSGGTGF
TGCAGTGCTAGGAATAGCGGGGGGACCGGGTTC
>.|.|TRBV28|TRBJ2-5
CASSSVETQYF
TGTGCCAGCAGCTCAGTTGAGACCCAGTACTTC
>TRBD1|once|TRBV7-2|TRBJ1-6
CASSLVGTGDSPLHF
TGTGCCAGCAGCTTAGTAGGGACAGGGGATTCACCCCTCCACTTT
>TRBD2|.|TRBV6-1|TRBJ2-3
CASSPGGLAGVADTQYF
TGTGCCAGCAGCCCCGGAGGACTAGCGGGAGTGGCAGATACGCAGTATTTT
>TRBD2|.|TRBV5-1|TRBJ2-3
CASSLGSAGAADTQYF
TGCGCCAGCAGCTTGGGTTCAGCGGGAGCCGCAGATACGCAGTATTTT
>.|medium-sized|TRBV6-1|TRBJ2-7
CASSHRHEQYF
TGTGCCAGCAGCCACCGCCACGAGCAGTACTTC
>.|once|TRBV2|TRBJ2-3
CASSSDTDTQYF
TGTGCCAGCAGTTCCGACACAGATACGCAGTATTTT
>TRBD2|.|TRBV6-1|TRBJ2-1
CASGSGGASNEQFF
TGTGCCAGCGGTAGCGGGGGGGCGAGTAATGAGCAGTTCTTC
>.|few|TRBV2|TRBJ2-7
CASVMWEIPYEQYF
TGTGCCAGCGTCATGTGGGAAATACCCTACGAGCAGTACTTC
>.|.|TRBV20-1|TRBJ2-2
CSARTGPNTGELFF
TGCAGTGCTAGAACAGGGCCGAACACCGGGGAGCTGTTTTTT
>TRBD2|.|TRBV20-1|TRBJ2-3
CSAILAGVQVTQYF
TGCAGTGCTATACTAGCGGGGGTTCAGGTTACGCAGTATTTT
>.|.|TRBV6-1|TRBJ1-1
CASSVWGTEAFF
TGTGCCAGCAGTGTTTGGGGAACTGAAGCTTTCTTT